This TCR beta chain was identified during a study of CD8+ T cells in alopecia areata. CDR1 SGHDT and CDR2 YYEEEE come from the germline V gene. The CDR3 is 17 residues long. Trimming shortened V by 3 bases and J by 0 bases, and 16 bases separated the two germline ends. Reverse transcribed after extraction, RNA yielded cDNA as the sequencing template. Sequenced by immunoSEQ multiplex PCR; TCRdb stores in-frame clones only, minus some. The sample shows some 190,000 clones, under 80% of them seen only once. In this sample, this clone turned up once. Its cognate antigen is unknown. Study-wide results and limits: An increase in clonality over normal scalp was evident in lesional scalp, especially alopecia totalis/universalis. In scalp and blood, many expanded lesional clones persisted during tofacitinib.

As to treatment: oral pan-JAK inhibitor, 5-10 mg twice daily. V usage is TRBV5-6 and J usage is TRBJ2-1; D remains unclear. The material sequenced was CD4+ T cells sorted from blood, taken between weeks 47 and 50, from a patient treated with tofacitinib. This clonotype was obtained from a human donor with alopecia areata. The CDR3 nucleotides are TGTGCCAGCAGCTCCTTCACTCAACTCGGCTCCTACAATGAGCAGTTCTTC. The encoded protein is CASSSFTQLGSYNEQFF.